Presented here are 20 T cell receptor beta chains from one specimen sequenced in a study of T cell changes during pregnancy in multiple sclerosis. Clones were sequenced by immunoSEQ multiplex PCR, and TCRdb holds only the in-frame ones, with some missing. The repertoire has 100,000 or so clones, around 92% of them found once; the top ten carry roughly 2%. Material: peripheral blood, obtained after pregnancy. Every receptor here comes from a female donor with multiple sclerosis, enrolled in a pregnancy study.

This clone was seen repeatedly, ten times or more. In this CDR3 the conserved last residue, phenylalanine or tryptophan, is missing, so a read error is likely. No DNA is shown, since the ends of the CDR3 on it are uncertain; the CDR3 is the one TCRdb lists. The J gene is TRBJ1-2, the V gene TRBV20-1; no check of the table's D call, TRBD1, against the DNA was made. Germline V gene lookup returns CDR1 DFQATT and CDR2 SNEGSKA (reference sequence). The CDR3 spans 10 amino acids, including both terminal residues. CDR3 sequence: CSALPGQGAV.

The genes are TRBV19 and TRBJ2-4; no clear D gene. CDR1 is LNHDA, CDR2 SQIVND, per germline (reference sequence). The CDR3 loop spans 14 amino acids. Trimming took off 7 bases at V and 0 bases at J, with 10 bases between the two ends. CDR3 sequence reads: CASTKNVAKNIQYF. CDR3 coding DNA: TGTGCCAGTACTAAAAATGTAGCCAAAAACATTCAGTACTTC.

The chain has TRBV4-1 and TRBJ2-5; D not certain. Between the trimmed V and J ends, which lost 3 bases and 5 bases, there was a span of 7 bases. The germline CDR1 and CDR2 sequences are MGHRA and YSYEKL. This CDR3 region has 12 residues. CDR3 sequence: CASSHIQETQYF. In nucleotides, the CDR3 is TGCGCCAGCAGCCATATACAGGAGACCCAGTACTTC.

As DNA, the CDR3 is TGTGCCATCAGTGCGAGAGCGGGGGGTGCTTCGAACACCGGGGAGCTGTTTTTT. It codes for CAISARAGGASNTGELFF. The chain uses TRBV10-3 and TRBJ2-2, with 9 bases that match TRBD2. The V gene's germline CDR1 is ENHRY and CDR2 SYGVKD. Germline trimming cut 4 bases from V and 0 bases from J; bases unmatched to any gene: 9. CDR3 length: 18 amino acids.

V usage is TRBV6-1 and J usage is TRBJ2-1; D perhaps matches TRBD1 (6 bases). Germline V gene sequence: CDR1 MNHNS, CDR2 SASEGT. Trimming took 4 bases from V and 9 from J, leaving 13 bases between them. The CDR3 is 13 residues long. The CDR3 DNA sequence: TGTGCCAGCAGTGGGGAGAGAGGGGGTGAGCAGTTCTTC. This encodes CASSGERGGEQFF.

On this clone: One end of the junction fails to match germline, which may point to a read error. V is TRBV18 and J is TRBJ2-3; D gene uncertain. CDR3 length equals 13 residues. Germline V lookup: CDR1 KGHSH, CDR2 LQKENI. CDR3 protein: CASSPLSTDTQYF. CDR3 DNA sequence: TGTGCCAGCTCACCGCTGAGCACGGATACGCAGTATTTT.

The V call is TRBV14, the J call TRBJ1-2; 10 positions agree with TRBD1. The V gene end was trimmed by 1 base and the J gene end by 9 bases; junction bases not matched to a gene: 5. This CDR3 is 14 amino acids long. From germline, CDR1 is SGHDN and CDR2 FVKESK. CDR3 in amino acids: CASSQGGTGDRYTF. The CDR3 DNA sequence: TGTGCCAGCAGCCAAGGGGGGACAGGGGATCGCTACACCTTC.

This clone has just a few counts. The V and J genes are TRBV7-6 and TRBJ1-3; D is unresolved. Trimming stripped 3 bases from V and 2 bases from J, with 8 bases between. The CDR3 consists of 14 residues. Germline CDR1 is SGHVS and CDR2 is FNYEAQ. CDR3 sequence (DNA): TGTGCCAGCAGCTTCTCGGGAGCTGGAAACACCATATATTTT. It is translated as CASSFSGAGNTIYF. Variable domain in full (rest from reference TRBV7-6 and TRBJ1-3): GAGVSQSPRYKVTKRGQDVALRCDPISGHVSLYWYRQALGQGPEFLTYFNYEAQQDKSGLPNDRFSAERPEGSISTLTIQRTEQRDSAMYRCASSFSGAGNTIYFGEGSWLTVV.

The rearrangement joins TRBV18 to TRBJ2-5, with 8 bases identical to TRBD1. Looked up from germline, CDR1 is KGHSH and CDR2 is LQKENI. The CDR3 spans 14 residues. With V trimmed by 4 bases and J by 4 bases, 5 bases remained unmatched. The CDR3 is CASSQNTGGETQYF. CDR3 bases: TGTGCCAGCTCACAAAATACAGGGGGAGAGACCCAGTACTTC. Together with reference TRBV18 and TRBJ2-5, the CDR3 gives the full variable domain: NAGVMQNPRHLVRRRGQEARLRCSPMKGHSHVYWYRQLPEEGLKFMVYLQKENIIDESGMPKERFSAEFPKEGPSILRIQQVVRGDSAAYFCASSQNTGGETQYFGPGTRLLVL.

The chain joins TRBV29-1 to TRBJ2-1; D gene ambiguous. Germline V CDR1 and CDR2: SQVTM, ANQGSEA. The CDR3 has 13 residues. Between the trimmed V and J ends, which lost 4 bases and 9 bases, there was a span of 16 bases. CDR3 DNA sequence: TGCAGCGTTGGCCAAAGCCTAGACGGTGAGCAGTTCTTC. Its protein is CSVGQSLDGEQFF.

CDR3 protein: CASSRQGRGGYTF. CDR3 sequence (DNA): TGTGCCAGCAGTCGACAGGGACGTGGTGGCTACACCTTC. The rearrangement uses TRBV27 and TRBJ1-2, with TRBD1 matching over 7 bases. The V gene's germline CDR1 is MNHEY and CDR2 SMNVEV (reference sequence). The CDR3 covers 13 residues. The V and J ends lost 5 bases and 7 bases, in that order; junction bases with no gene match: 7.

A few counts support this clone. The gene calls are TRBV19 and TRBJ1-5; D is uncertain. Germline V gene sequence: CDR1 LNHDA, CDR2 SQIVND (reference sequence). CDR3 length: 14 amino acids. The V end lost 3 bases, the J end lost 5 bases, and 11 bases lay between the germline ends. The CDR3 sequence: CASSIRSLDQPQHF. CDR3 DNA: TGTGCCAGTAGTATCAGGTCCCTGGATCAGCCCCAGCATTTT.

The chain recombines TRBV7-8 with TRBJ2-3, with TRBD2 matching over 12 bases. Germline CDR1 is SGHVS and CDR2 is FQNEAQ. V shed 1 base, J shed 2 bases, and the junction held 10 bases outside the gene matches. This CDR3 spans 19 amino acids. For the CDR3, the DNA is TGTGCCAGCAGCTTAGGGGGAGCCCGACTAGCGGGAGTCACAGATACGCAGTATTTT. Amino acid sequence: CASSLGGARLAGVTDTQYF.

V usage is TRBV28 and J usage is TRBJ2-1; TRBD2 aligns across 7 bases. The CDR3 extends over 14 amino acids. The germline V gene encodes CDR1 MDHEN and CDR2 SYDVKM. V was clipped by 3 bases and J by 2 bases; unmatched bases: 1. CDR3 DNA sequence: TGTGCCAGCAGTTTGGGGGGGGCCTACAATGAGCAGTTCTTC. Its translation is CASSLGGAYNEQFF.

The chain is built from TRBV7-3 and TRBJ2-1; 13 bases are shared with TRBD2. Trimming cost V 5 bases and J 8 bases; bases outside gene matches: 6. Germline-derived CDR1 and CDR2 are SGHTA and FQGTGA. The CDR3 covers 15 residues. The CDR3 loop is CASSQGGLAGYEQFF. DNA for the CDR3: TGTGCCAGCAGCCAAGGGGGACTAGCGGGATATGAGCAGTTCTTC.

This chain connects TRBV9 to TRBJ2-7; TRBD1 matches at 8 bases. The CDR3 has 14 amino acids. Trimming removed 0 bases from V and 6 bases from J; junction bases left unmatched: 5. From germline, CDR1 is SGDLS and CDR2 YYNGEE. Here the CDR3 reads CASSVGTGTSEQYF. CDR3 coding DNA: TGTGCCAGCAGCGTAGGGACAGGGACTTCCGAGCAGTACTTC.

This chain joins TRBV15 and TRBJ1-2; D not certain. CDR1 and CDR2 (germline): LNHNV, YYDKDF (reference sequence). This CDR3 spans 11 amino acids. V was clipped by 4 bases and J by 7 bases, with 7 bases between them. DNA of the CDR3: TGTGCCACCAGCACAGGTGTTGGCTACACCTTC. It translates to CATSTGVGYTF.

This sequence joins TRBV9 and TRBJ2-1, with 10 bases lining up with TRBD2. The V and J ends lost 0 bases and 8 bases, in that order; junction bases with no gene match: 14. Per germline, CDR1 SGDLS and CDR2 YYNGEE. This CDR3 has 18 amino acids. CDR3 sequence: CASSVALRSSGSSDEQFF. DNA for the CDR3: TGTGCCAGCAGCGTAGCCTTAAGGTCTAGCGGGAGTTCGGATGAGCAGTTCTTC.

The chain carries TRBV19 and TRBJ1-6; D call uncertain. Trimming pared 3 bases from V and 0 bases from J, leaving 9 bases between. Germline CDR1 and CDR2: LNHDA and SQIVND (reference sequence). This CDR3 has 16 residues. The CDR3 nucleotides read TGTGCCAGTAGTATCGGCAGGCCCTCCTATAATTCACCCCTCCACTTT. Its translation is CASSIGRPSYNSPLHF.

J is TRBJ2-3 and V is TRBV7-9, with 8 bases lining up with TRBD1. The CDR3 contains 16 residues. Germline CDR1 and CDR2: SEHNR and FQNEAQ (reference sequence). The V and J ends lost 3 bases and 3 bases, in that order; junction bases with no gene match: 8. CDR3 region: CASSFPFGQGTDTQYF. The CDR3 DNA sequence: TGTGCCAGCAGCTTCCCTTTTGGACAGGGAACAGATACGCAGTATTTT.